This entry features one T cell receptor (beta chain) sequence. TCRdb re-derived calls from the 5' RACE reads in MiXCR, one entry per CDR3 protein. The sample yields 60,000 to 75,000 distinct CDR3 sequences, approximately 16% seen once. This sample was included in a study of HIV-infected patients and healthy controls. CDR1 and CDR2 (germline): SGHTA, FQGNSA. The CDR3 length is 15 residues. Trimming shortened V by 7 bases and J by 4 bases, and 17 bases separated the two germline ends. Sequenced: CD4+ T cells from blood. This chain uses TRBV7-2 with TRBJ1-3; the D is unclear. The TCR was taken from a human donor in good health. CDR3 nucleotides: TGTGCCAGCACCGTAAGGCGGGCAGCCGGAAACACCATATATTTT. It specifies CASTVRRAAGNTIYF.